This TCR beta chain stems from a study of T-cell memory formation after mild COVID-19 (dated by TCRdb to about 2021). For the wider study: TCR sequence clusters from the two donors were largely donor specific. In a couple of donors, T-cell clones that expanded and contracted after mild COVID-19 were tracked by sequencing TCRalpha and TCRbeta repertoires over time. Two young, previously healthy adult volunteers, one female and one male, were included in the cohort.

The CDR3, from cysteine to phenylalanine, totals 15 residues. Only the CDR3 DNA is retained, 45 bases long and in frame from the first base. A distance of 17 bases separates the germline ends of V and J, which lose 5 bases and 3 bases respectively. In the case of this clonotype: Which antigen it targets is not known. Base qualities are not provided; no much larger clone lies one nucleotide away.

Ficoll-Paque density gradient centrifugation was the method used to isolate PBMCs. Paper-wide results and their limitations: Contracting CD4+ clones appeared mostly in the CM and EM memory subsets, whereas CD8+ clones were enriched in EMRA. Whether the second-wave clones peaking on day 37 were SARS-CoV-2 specific was not confirmed. The detection of some responding clones in pre-infection memory suggests that pre-existing cross-reactive memory T cells joined the SARS-CoV-2 response. The study covered only a couple of mild cases, and larger cohorts including severe cases with pre-infection samples were considered necessary. Balanced CD4/CD8 phenotypes were observed for clones contracting from day 15 to 85, whereas a bias towards CD4+ was observed for a second wave of clones expanding from day 15 to 37.

Sequencer: Illumina NovaSeq 6000. cDNA libraries for TCRalpha and TCRbeta were prepared by 5'RACE using constant-segment primers, with sample barcodes and unique molecular identifiers added. RNA was extracted from every sample with Trizol reagent. The libraries were amplified in two PCR steps, and the second step added a second sample barcode and Illumina TruSeq adapters. Sequencing of the libraries was done on an Illumina NovaSeq, producing 2 x 150 bp paired-end reads. As for the authors' bioinformatics: Demultiplexing of reads and collapsing into UMI-guided consensus sequences were performed with migec v1.2.7. Using mixcr v2.1.11, UMI consensuses were aligned to TRA and TRB V and J templates and then assembled into clonotypes. Clonotypes were classified as expanded or contracted when called significant by both edgeR and NoisET, with noise models trained on biological replicates. For edgeR calls, the cutoffs were a false discovery rate-adjusted p below 0.01 and a log2 fold-change threshold of 1. PCA with hierarchical clustering of max-normalized trajectories of the 1000 most abundant clonotypes was used as exploratory dynamics analysis. Separately sequenced CD4+ and CD8+ repertoires were used to assign a CD4 or CD8 phenotype to each responding clone. The public reads were run again by TCRdb, first through fastp at Q25 and then through MiXCR, and only productive beta chains were kept. Every distinct CDR3 protein forms one entry, paired with its most common genes and DNA. TCRdb's processing, not the study's, gives the V and J calls here. This sample comprises hundreds of thousands of distinct CDR3 sequences, approximately 29% of them detected only once. Approximately 13% of the sample is in the top ten clones.

The rearranged segments are TRBV12-3 or TRBV12-4 and TRBJ2-7, with a tentative D gene TRBD1 over 6 matching bases. The sequenced sample was PBMCs or a T cell subset sorted from them (not recorded which). This receptor was obtained from an adult woman who had mild COVID-19 (a few samples of this study predate the infection). The sample titles of this study are shuffled in the database, so cell type and time point are left out; the donor was told from shared clones. DNA sequence: TGTGCCAGCAGTGGCTTACAGGGAAGGAGCTACGAGCAGTACTTC. This codes for CASSGLQGRSYEQYF.